This passage covers 27 T cell receptor beta chains from one sample sequenced in a study of T cell clones after liver transplantation. The data were produced by immunoSEQ multiplex PCR, yet TCRdb's version contains in-frame clones alone and is incomplete. The sample holds roughly 80,000 clones, roughly 82% seen once. The sample here was CD4+ T cells from blood, taken just over 45 months after liver transplant. The receptors were gathered from a human patient who received a liver transplant. Some T cells here may be from the graft donor.

This clone was seen only a few times. The chain employs TRBV11-1 and TRBJ1-2; 7 bases align to TRBD1. V shed 1 base, J shed 2 bases, and the junction held 7 bases outside the gene matches. Germline V CDR1 and CDR2: SGHAT, FQDESV (reference sequence). The CDR3 contains 16 residues. CDR3 in DNA: TGTGCCAGCAGCTTAGTACCACAGGGGACCAACTATGGCTACACCTTC. It specifies CASSLVPQGTNYGYTF.

CDR3 protein: CASSPSRTNTASGNTIYF. The CDR3 nucleotides are TGTGCCAGCTCACCAAGCCGCACCAACACCGCGTCTGGAAACACCATATATTTT. The V and J genes are TRBV18 and TRBJ1-3; D gene uncertain. Germline CDR1 and CDR2: KGHSH and LQKENI. This CDR3 has 18 residues. V lost 2 bases, J lost 1 base, and 18 bases lay in between.

The chain couples TRBV7-3 to TRBJ2-5, with D perhaps TRBD2 (6 bases). CDR3 length equals 14 residues. Trimming removed 4 bases from V and 5 bases from J, with 14 bases in between. From germline, CDR1 is SGHTA and CDR2 FQGTGA. This CDR3 is CASSSGGAGETQYF. As DNA, the CDR3 is TGTGCCAGCAGCTCCGGGGGAGCCGGGGAGACCCAGTACTTC. The full variable domain, in which reference TRBV7-3 and TRBJ2-5 provide the parts outside the CDR3, is GAGVSQTPSNKVTEKGKYVELRCDPISGHTALYWYRQSLGQGPEFLIYFQGTGAADDSGLPNDRFFAVRPEGSVSTLKIQRTERGDSAVYLCASSSGGAGETQYFGPGTRLLVL.

The count of this clone is one. The chain has TRBV15 and TRBJ1-5; a possible D gene is TRBD1 (6 bases). This CDR3 spans 14 amino acids. Trimming removed 11 bases at V and 6 bases at J, with 20 bases between. Germline assignment: CDR1 LNHNV and CDR2 YYDKDF (reference sequence). The CDR3 loop is CASSLDSVSQPQHF. The CDR3 DNA follows: TGTGCCTCCTCTCTGGACAGTGTTTCTCAGCCCCAGCATTTT.

The rearrangement joins TRBV5-1 to TRBJ2-1, with 7 bases matching TRBD2. Losses at the gene ends were 3 bases for V and 2 bases for J; bases not matched to a gene: 8. Germline CDR1 is SGHRS and CDR2 is YFSETQ. CDR3 size: 16 residues. The CDR3 loop reads CASSSSGTIPYNEQFF. For the CDR3, the DNA is TGCGCCAGCAGCTCCTCCGGGACTATCCCCTACAATGAGCAGTTCTTC.

The chain is built from TRBV5-1 and TRBJ2-1, with TRBD2 matching 7 bases. CDR1 is SGHRS and CDR2 is YFSETQ in the germline V gene. The ends lost 4 bases at V and 4 bases at J; junction bases unmatched: 11. The CDR3 has 16 residues. The CDR3 loop reads CASSRSLAAQYNEQFF. In DNA form, the CDR3 reads TGCGCCAGCAGCCGATCCCTAGCGGCTCAGTACAATGAGCAGTTCTTC. Drawing the rest from reference TRBV5-1 and TRBJ2-1, the complete variable domain is KAGVTQTPRYLIKTRGQQVTLSCSPISGHRSVSWYQQTPGQGLQFLFEYFSETQRNKGNFPGRFSGRQFSNSRSEMNVSTLELGDSALYLCASSRSLAAQYNEQFFGPGTRLTVL.

V is TRBV11-2 and J is TRBJ2-3; tentatively, D is TRBD2 (5 bases). CDR3 length: 14 amino acids. Germline V gives CDR1 SGHAT, CDR2 FQNNGV. Trimming cost V 3 bases and J 0 bases, with 7 bases left between them. The CDR3 DNA reads TGTGCCAGCAGCTTTAGGACTAGCACAGATACGCAGTATTTT. Translation: CASSFRTSTDTQYF.

This rearrangement joins TRBV19 to TRBJ1-1; D possibly corresponds to TRBD1 (5 bases). V was clipped by 7 bases and J by 3 bases, with 12 bases between them. Germline CDR1 reads LNHDA; CDR2 reads SQIVND (reference sequence). CDR3 size: 13 residues. In DNA, the CDR3 is TGTGCCAGTACCTCTGGGACCTACACTGAAGCTTTCTTT. Protein sequence: CASTSGTYTEAFF. The entire variable domain, with the rest obtained from reference TRBV19 and TRBJ1-1, is as follows: DGGITQSPKYLFRKEGQNVTLSCEQNLNHDAMYWYRQDPGQGLRLIYYSQIVNDFQKGDIAEGYSVSREKKESFPLTVTSAQKNPTAFYLCASTSGTYTEAFFGQGTRLTVV.

This clone was detected a few times. The chain links TRBV27 to TRBJ2-1; 8 nucleotides align to TRBD2. V gave up 6 bases and J gave up 9 bases; unmatched junction bases: 19. CDR3 size: 17 residues. Germline V gene lookup returns CDR1 MNHEY and CDR2 SMNVEV (reference sequence). CDR3 bases: TGTGCCAGCAGATCTCTCTATACGGGAGTCGGGGGGGGTGAGCAGTTCTTC. It yields the protein CASRSLYTGVGGGEQFF.

This chain connects TRBV5-8 to TRBJ2-3; 12 positions match TRBD2. This CDR3 region has 19 residues. The germline V gene encodes CDR1 SGHTS and CDR2 YDEGEE. The V and J ends lost 0 bases and 2 bases, in that order; junction bases with no gene match: 10. The CDR3 DNA reads TGTGCCAGCAGCTTGGGACTAGCGGGAGAACTTTTCTCCACAGATACGCAGTATTTT. It is translated as CASSLGLAGELFSTDTQYF.

The chain links TRBV7-2 to TRBJ2-1; no clear D. The germline CDR1 and CDR2 sequences are SGHTA and FQGNSA. Trimming shortened V by 5 bases and J by 5 bases, and 19 bases separated the two germline ends. This CDR3 has 16 residues. The CDR3 region is CASSPISVTPNNEQFF. The CDR3 nucleotides read TGTGCCAGCAGCCCCATCAGCGTGACCCCTAACAATGAGCAGTTCTTC.

In its sample, this clone was seen a few times. The gene calls are TRBV19 and TRBJ1-1; TRBD1 might be the D (6 bases). The CDR3 consists of 14 residues. Germline CDR1 is LNHDA and CDR2 is SQIVND (reference sequence). V shed 6 bases and J shed 1 base, with 12 bases lying between them. The CDR3 loop is CASRMGHPNTEAFF. As DNA, the CDR3 is TGTGCCAGTAGGATGGGACATCCGAACACTGAAGCTTTCTTT.

V and J are TRBV4-1 and TRBJ2-1; 8 bases align to TRBD2. CDR1 is MGHRA, CDR2 YSYEKL, per germline. V gave up 1 base and J gave up 15 bases; unmatched junction bases: 17. This CDR3 has 16 amino acids. In nucleotides, the CDR3 is TGCGCCAGCAGCCAAGTTGGAATAGCGGGGTCTCGGGTAGGGTTCTTC. Translating it yields CASSQVGIAGSRVGFF.

The chain uses TRBV9 and TRBJ2-2, with 8 bases that match TRBD2. CDR3 size: 17 residues. Germline assignment: CDR1 SGDLS and CDR2 YYNGEE. The V gene end was trimmed by 4 bases and the J gene end by 1 base; junction bases not matched to a gene: 9. This CDR3 reads CASSPWGAGVNTGELFF. The CDR3 nucleotides are TGTGCCAGCAGCCCCTGGGGAGCGGGGGTGAACACCGGGGAGCTGTTTTTT.

The chain employs TRBV10-3 and TRBJ2-3; 8 bases match TRBD1. The CDR3 totals 15 residues. V was clipped by 2 bases and J by 2 bases; unmatched bases: 3. Germline CDR1 ENHRY, CDR2 SYGVKD. This chain's CDR3 is CAISERQGATDTQYF. CDR3 nucleotides: TGTGCCATCAGTGAGAGGCAGGGGGCCACAGATACGCAGTATTTT.

This sequence joins TRBV5-4 and TRBJ2-2; weak D call: TRBD2 (7 bases). The V end lost 4 bases, the J end lost 2 bases, and 18 bases lay between the germline ends. The V gene's germline CDR1 is SGHNT and CDR2 YYREEE (reference sequence). The CDR3 is 17 residues long. The CDR3 loop is CASSAGATGPNTGELFF. DNA of the CDR3: TGTGCCAGCAGCGCGGGGGCCACAGGGCCCAACACCGGGGAGCTGTTTTTT.

The genes are TRBV7-3 and TRBJ2-1, with 12 nucleotides matching TRBD2. V lost 0 bases and J lost 10; bases outside the gene matches: 7. CDR3 length: 16 residues. Germline V gives CDR1 SGHTA, CDR2 FQGTGA. In DNA, the CDR3 is TGTGCCAGCAGCTTAACTGGGGAGACTAGCGGGGGCGAGCAGTTCTTC. It specifies CASSLTGETSGGEQFF.

This chain uses TRBV7-6 with TRBJ1-2, with D unclear. The CDR3 runs to 13 residues. Trimming stripped 5 bases from V and 7 bases from J, with 14 bases between. Per germline, CDR1 SGHVS and CDR2 FNYEAQ. The CDR3 sequence is CASSPPGWSGYTF. DNA for the CDR3: TGTGCCAGCAGCCCTCCGGGCTGGTCTGGCTACACCTTC.

In this sample, this clone turned up a few times. CDR3 in DNA: TGTGCCAGCAGTGTATTGGGAGGGGGCAATCAGCCCCAGCATTTT. Translated, it gives CASSVLGGGNQPQHF. The chain recombines TRBV2 with TRBJ1-5, with D possibly being TRBD1 (5 bases). V lost 4 bases, J lost 2 bases, and 12 bases lay in between. CDR1 is SNHLY, CDR2 FYNNEI, per germline. The CDR3 is made up of 15 amino acids. The full variable domain, in which reference TRBV2 and TRBJ1-5 provide the parts outside the CDR3, is EPEVTQTPSHQVTQMGQEVILRCVPISNHLYFYWYRQILGQKVEFLVSFYNNEISEKSEIFDDQFSVERPDGSNFTLKIRSTKLEDSAMYFCASSVLGGGNQPQHFGDGTRLSIL.

V usage is TRBV6-1 and J usage is TRBJ2-2; TRBD1 matches at 7 bases. J was trimmed by 1 base and V by 8 bases; bases with no gene match: 4. The CDR3 length is 14 residues. CDR1 and CDR2 (germline): MNHNS, SASEGT. CDR3 nucleotides: TGTGCCAGCCTCAGGACAGGGAACACCGGGGAGCTGTTTTTT. This gives the protein CASLRTGNTGELFF.

The V gene is TRBV9, the J gene TRBJ2-1; 12 bases align to TRBD2. From germline, CDR1 is SGDLS and CDR2 YYNGEE. Trimming at V came to 0 bases and at J to 7 bases, leaving 5 bases not matched to a gene. CDR3 length: 16 amino acids. The CDR3 DNA reads TGTGCCAGCAGCGTAGTCACTAGCGGGAGGAGTAATGAGCAGTTCTTC. It is translated as CASSVVTSGRSNEQFF.

The J gene is TRBJ2-1, the V gene TRBV4-3, with TRBD2 matching 8 bases. The J segment lost 4 bases and the V segment lost 2 bases, leaving 10 bases of the junction unmatched. Germline V gives CDR1 LGHNA, CDR2 YSLEER. The CDR3 spans 17 residues. The CDR3 DNA follows: TGCGCCAGCAGCCAACCTAAAAGCGGGAGAGGTTACAATGAGCAGTTCTTC. Its translation is CASSQPKSGRGYNEQFF.

The chain employs TRBV6-5 and TRBJ1-5; 9 nucleotides align to TRBD1. The CDR3 covers 15 residues. Germline lookup yields CDR1 MNHEY and CDR2 SVGAGI. V shed 4 bases and J 2 bases; nucleotides not matched to a gene: 3. The CDR3: CASSSQGARNQPQHF. The DNA of the CDR3 is TGTGCCAGCAGTTCACAGGGGGCCCGCAATCAGCCCCAGCATTTT.

The chain uses TRBV19 and TRBJ1-1; D not certain. The V end lost 2 bases, the J end lost 10 bases, and 17 bases lay between the germline ends. Germline lookup yields CDR1 LNHDA and CDR2 SQIVND (reference sequence). The CDR3 has 14 residues. Written as DNA, the CDR3 is TGTGCCAGTAGTATAAGCAAGGCCCCCGAGAGAGCTTTCTTT. This encodes CASSISKAPERAFF.

The V and J genes are TRBV6-4 and TRBJ2-5; possible D gene TRBD1, 6 bases. Trimming shortened V by 11 bases and J by 4 bases, and 26 bases separated the two germline ends. Per germline, CDR1 MRHNA and CDR2 SNTAGT. This CDR3 is built from 16 residues. CDR3 in DNA: TGTGCCGCAATTGGTACTTCACTCCTAGGGGGAGAGACCCAGTACTTC. Amino acid sequence: CAAIGTSLLGGETQYF.

The chain uses TRBV15 and TRBJ2-2, with D unresolved. V shed 0 bases and J shed 5 bases, with 7 bases lying between them. Germline loops: CDR1 LNHNV, CDR2 YYDKDF (reference sequence). This CDR3 has 14 residues. The CDR3 loop reads CATSRDVETGELFF. In DNA, the CDR3 is TGTGCCACCAGCAGAGATGTAGAAACCGGGGAGCTGTTTTTT.

This clone came up a few times. The rearrangement joins TRBV4-3 to TRBJ2-7, with 8 positions matching TRBD1. This CDR3 contains 14 residues. Germline V CDR1 and CDR2: LGHNA, YSLEER. The V gene end was trimmed by 1 base and the J gene end by 9 bases; junction bases not matched to a gene: 8. Here the CDR3 reads CASSQAPGQGGQYF. The DNA of the CDR3 is TGCGCCAGCAGCCAAGCCCCAGGACAGGGCGGGCAGTACTTC.